Presented here are 6 T cell receptor beta chains from one specimen sequenced in a study of monozygotic twins with inflammatory bowel disease. Using the 5' RACE reads, TCRdb records one entry per CDR3 protein without DNA. The table for this sample gives about 300,000 distinct CDR3 sequences. The sequenced sample consisted of blood. The receptors were sampled from a human donor with ulcerative colitis or Crohn's disease, or a healthy co-twin of an affected twin (not recorded which).

The gene calls are TRBV11-2 and TRBJ1-5; TCRdb's D call, TRBD1, is unchecked because there is no DNA. The CDR3 is 18 amino acids. Germline V lookup: CDR1 SGHAT, CDR2 FQNNGV. The CDR3 sequence is CASSSDPRARNSNQPQHF.

The V and J genes are TRBV9 and TRBJ2-5; as DNA is missing, the TRBD1 call by TCRdb cannot be tested. This CDR3 comprises 15 residues. Germline CDR1 is SGDLS and CDR2 is YYNGEE. This chain's CDR3 is CASSVEGAGKETQYF.

The CDR3 here is CASSSDWRETQYF. This chain joins TRBV7-8 and TRBJ2-5. Germline CDR1 SGHVS, CDR2 FQNEAQ. The CDR3 totals 13 residues.

The rearrangement uses TRBV4-3 and TRBJ2-1. The CDR3 has 15 residues. The germline CDR1 and CDR2 sequences are LGHNA and YSLEER. The CDR3 loop is CASSQVWGVGNEQFF.

The rearrangement links TRBV5-4 to TRBJ2-7; no DNA is available, so the TRBD2 call from TCRdb remains unchecked. In germline, CDR1 is SGHNT, CDR2 YYREEE (reference sequence). This CDR3 spans 15 amino acids. The CDR3 protein is CASSNSGRKRYEQYF. The complete variable domain, with remaining parts taken from reference TRBV5-4 and TRBJ2-7, reads ETGVTQSPTHLIKTRGQQVTLRCSSQSGHNTVSWYQQALGQGPQFIFQYYREEENGRGNFPPRFSGLQFPNYSSELNVNALELDDSALYLCASSNSGRKRYEQYFGPGTRLTVT.

The gene calls are TRBV20-1 and TRBJ1-1. CDR3 size: 12 residues. Looked up from germline, CDR1 is DFQATT and CDR2 is SNEGSKA (reference sequence). The CDR3 reads CSARDDRWGAFF.